The 18 T cell receptor beta chains reported below all come from one sample, sequenced in a study of technical replicates of blood from a few donors. Sequencing used immunoSEQ multiplex PCR; TCRdb keeps in-frame clones, though not all of them. The sample includes more than 90,000 clones, almost 97% seen only once; the top ten take about 0.34%. Specimen: T cells isolated from PBMCs. The receptor source for this set is a human donor in good health.

The count of this clone is one. The V gene is TRBV18, the J gene TRBJ1-5, with TRBD1 identical over 11 bases. The germline V gene has CDR1 KGHSH and CDR2 LQKENI. The CDR3 runs to 16 residues. Trimming took 6 bases from V and 4 from J; bases not matched to a gene: 8. The DNA of the CDR3 is TGTGCCAGCTCTAAAGCGCGGGACAGGGGGAATCAGCCCCAGCATTTT. Translated, it gives CASSKARDRGNQPQHF.

The gene calls are TRBV4-1 and TRBJ1-5; the D gene is possibly TRBD1 (6 bases). Deletions cut 5 bases from V and 3 bases from J, with 8 bases between. This CDR3 is 13 amino acids long. In germline, CDR1 is MGHRA, CDR2 YSYEKL. The CDR3 DNA sequence: TGCGCCAGCAGCTGGGACATCAATCAGCCCCAGCATTTT. It specifies CASSWDINQPQHF.

This clone came up once. CDR3 residues: CASSLEGANTDTQYF. CDR3 nucleotide sequence: TGTGCCAGCAGCCTTGAGGGGGCTAACACAGATACGCAGTATTTT. J is TRBJ2-3 and V is TRBV5-4, with 7 positions matching TRBD1. The CDR3 has 15 amino acids. V trimming: 4 bases; J trimming: 2 bases; junction bases outside the gene matches: 7. Germline-derived CDR1 and CDR2 are SGHNT and YYREEE (reference sequence).

The rearrangement joins TRBV15 to TRBJ2-5; D is uncertain. V was pared by 0 bases and J by 5 bases, with 10 bases between. This CDR3 has 14 residues. The germline gives CDR1 LNHNV, CDR2 YYDKDF (reference sequence). The CDR3 DNA sequence: TGTGCCACCAGCAGAGAGTCAATTGAGGAGACCCAGTACTTC. Its protein product is CATSRESIEETQYF.

The CDR3 sequence: CASSYLANTGELFF. CDR3 coding DNA: TGTGCCAGCAGCTATCTAGCGAACACCGGGGAGCTGTTTTTT. The chain has TRBV7-8 and TRBJ2-2; D is uncertain. Germline V CDR1 and CDR2: SGHVS, FQNEAQ. V lost 4 bases and J 0 bases, leaving 6 bases between the germline ends. There are 14 residues in the CDR3.

This sequence joins TRBV6-5 and TRBJ1-2; 8 bases line up with TRBD1. V trimming: 6 bases; J trimming: 1 base; junction bases outside the gene matches: 4. Looked up from germline, CDR1 is MNHEY and CDR2 is SVGAGI. The CDR3 is made up of 14 amino acids. Written as DNA, the CDR3 is TGTGCCAGCAGACCGACAGGGGATAACTATGGCTACACCTTC. Translating it yields CASRPTGDNYGYTF.

This chain uses TRBV25-1 with TRBJ2-1; 9 nucleotides align to TRBD2. CDR1 is MGHDK and CDR2 is SYGVNS in the germline V gene. V shed 4 bases, J shed 6 bases, and the junction held 7 bases outside the gene matches. The CDR3 covers 15 residues. The CDR3 region is CASSASGTSLNEQFF. DNA for the CDR3: TGTGCCAGCAGTGCCTCCGGGACTAGCCTCAATGAGCAGTTCTTC.

The genes are TRBV10-3 and TRBJ2-7; D is possibly TRBD1 (6 bases). V was pared by 8 bases and J by 2 bases, with 10 bases between. CDR1 is ENHRY, CDR2 SYGVKD, per germline. CDR3 length equals 12 residues. The CDR3 nucleotides are TGTGCCATCCAGGACAGCGCCTACGAGCAGTACTTC. Translated, it gives CAIQDSAYEQYF.

This chain uses TRBV9 with TRBJ2-7; TRBD1 might be the D (5 bases). The CDR3 is 13 amino acids. The V end lost 4 bases, the J end lost 3 bases, and 11 bases lay between the germline ends. Germline CDR1 and CDR2: SGDLS and YYNGEE. Here the CDR3 DNA reads TGTGCCAGCAGCCCAGGGCTTGACTACGAGCAGTACTTC. Amino acids: CASSPGLDYEQYF.

The rearrangement links TRBV5-1 to TRBJ2-7, with TRBD1 matching over 7 bases. Per germline, CDR1 SGHRS and CDR2 YFSETQ. V lost 4 bases to trimming and J lost 6 bases; unmatched junction nucleotides: 7. The CDR3 runs 13 residues. The CDR3 nucleotides read TGCGCCAGCAGCGGAAGACAGGGCTCCGAGCAGTACTTC. Translated, it gives CASSGRQGSEQYF.

The chain employs TRBV19 and TRBJ2-3; 13 bases line up with TRBD2. Germline CDR1 reads LNHDA; CDR2 reads SQIVND (reference sequence). With 5 bases clipped from V and 6 bases from J, the junction kept 14 bases outside the gene matches. This CDR3 has 18 amino acids. CDR3 sequence reads: CASSVGLAGVARMDTQYF. In DNA, the CDR3 is TGTGCCAGTAGTGTCGGACTAGCGGGAGTCGCTCGTATGGATACGCAGTATTTT.

The chain joins TRBV30 to TRBJ1-4; no clear D. The CDR3 length is 12 residues. The germline V and J ends were trimmed by 1 base and 11 bases, with 11 bases remaining between them. Germline values: CDR1 GTSNPN, CDR2 SVGIG (reference sequence). CDR3 nucleotide sequence: TGTGCCTGGAGTGCCGGGAACATGAAACTGTTTTTT. It translates to CAWSAGNMKLFF.

The chain has TRBV7-2 and TRBJ2-3, with 7 bases that match TRBD1. After removal of 6 bases from V and 0 bases from J, the junction contained 3 bases not matched to a gene. Germline values: CDR1 SGHTA, CDR2 FQGNSA. This CDR3 is 14 amino acids long. The chain's CDR3 is CASRTGSSTDTQYF. The CDR3 nucleotides are TGTGCCAGCAGGACAGGGTCTAGCACAGATACGCAGTATTTT.

V and J are TRBV27 and TRBJ1-4; TRBD1 agrees at 7 bases. The CDR3 covers 15 residues. The germline V gene encodes CDR1 MNHEY and CDR2 SMNVEV (reference sequence). V was pared by 4 bases and J by 5 bases, with 7 bases of the junction left unmatched. CDR3 protein: CASSSERTGNEKLFF. In nucleotides, the CDR3 is TGTGCCAGCAGTTCCGAACGGACAGGAAATGAAAAACTGTTTTTT.

The rearrangement joins TRBV7-9 to TRBJ2-7, with 10 positions matching TRBD2. The CDR3 sequence is 14 residues long. Germline CDR1 is SEHNR and CDR2 is FQNEAQ (reference sequence). Germline trimming cut 6 bases from V and 4 bases from J; bases unmatched to any gene: 6. The chain's CDR3 is CASRSSGSGYEQYF. The DNA for the CDR3 is TGTGCCAGCAGATCTAGCGGGAGTGGGTACGAGCAGTACTTC. Full variable domain (remainder filled in from reference TRBV7-9 and TRBJ2-7): DTGVSQNPRHKITKRGQNVTFRCDPISEHNRLYWYRQTLGQGPEFLTYFQNEAQLEKSRLLSDRFSAERPKGSFSTLEIQRTEQGDSAMYLCASRSSGSGYEQYFGPGTRLTVT.

The chain couples TRBV6-6 to TRBJ1-1; TRBD1 matches 7 bases. Germline CDR1 MNHNY, CDR2 SVGAGI (reference sequence). The V and J ends lost 5 bases and 0 bases, in that order; junction bases with no gene match: 6. The CDR3 length is 15 residues. The CDR3 region has the DNA TGTGCCAGCAGTCTCCGACAGGGTCTGAACACTGAAGCTTTCTTT. Amino acid sequence: CASSLRQGLNTEAFF.

V gene TRBV6-4 combines with J gene TRBJ2-1, with D possibly being TRBD1 (6 bases). V was cut by 10 bases and J by 10 bases, with 20 bases left in between. Germline V gene data show CDR1 as MRHNA and CDR2 as SNTAGT. The CDR3 has 13 residues. The CDR3 loop is CATSQDRIGEQFF. The CDR3 DNA is TGTGCCACCTCCCAAGACAGGATAGGCGAGCAGTTCTTC.

The J gene is TRBJ2-3, the V gene TRBV7-3; D is perhaps TRBD2 (5 bases). Germline V lookup: CDR1 SGHTA, CDR2 FQGTGA. V shed 5 bases and J shed 2 bases, with 17 bases lying between them. CDR3 length: 16 amino acids. The CDR3 loop is CASSLAPGKDTDTQYF. CDR3 coding DNA: TGTGCCAGCAGCCTCGCGCCCGGGAAAGACACAGATACGCAGTATTTT.